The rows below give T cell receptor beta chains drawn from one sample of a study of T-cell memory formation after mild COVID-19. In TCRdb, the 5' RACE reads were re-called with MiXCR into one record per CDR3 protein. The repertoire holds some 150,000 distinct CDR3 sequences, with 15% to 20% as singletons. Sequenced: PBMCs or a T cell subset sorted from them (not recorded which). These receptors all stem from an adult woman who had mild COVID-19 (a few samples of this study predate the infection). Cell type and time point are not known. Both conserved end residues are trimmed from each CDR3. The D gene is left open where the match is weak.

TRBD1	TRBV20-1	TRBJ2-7	SALDREPYEQY
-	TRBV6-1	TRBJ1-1	ASSPTADTEAF
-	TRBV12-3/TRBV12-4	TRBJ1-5	ASSRGDQPQH
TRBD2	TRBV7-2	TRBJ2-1	ASSLESRLAGSNEQF
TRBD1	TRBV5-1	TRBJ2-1	ASSRQGQQF
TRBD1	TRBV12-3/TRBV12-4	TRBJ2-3	ASRPGQGSDTQY
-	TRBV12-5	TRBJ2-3	ASGLGGTQY
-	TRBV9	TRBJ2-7	ASSVAARSPYEQY
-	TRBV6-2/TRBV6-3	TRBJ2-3	ASSRDSTDTQY
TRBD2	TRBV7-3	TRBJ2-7	ASSEIAGEPYEQY
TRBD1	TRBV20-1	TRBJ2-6	SAADRGGANVLT
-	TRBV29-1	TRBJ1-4	SAWGTNEKLF
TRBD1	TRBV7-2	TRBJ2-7	ASSLASGQGTYEQY
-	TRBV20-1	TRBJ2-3	SASSRGLMDGADTQY
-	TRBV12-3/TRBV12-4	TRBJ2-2	ASRPTATGELF
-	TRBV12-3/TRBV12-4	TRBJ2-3	GSTAGTPRPDTQY
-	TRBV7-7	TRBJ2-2	ASRQMGPGELF
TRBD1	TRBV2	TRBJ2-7	ASNLDRASYEQY
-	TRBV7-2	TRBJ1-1	ASSLYSEAF
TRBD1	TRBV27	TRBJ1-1	ASSSRTGGASNTEAF
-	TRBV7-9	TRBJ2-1	ASSTTGNYNEQF
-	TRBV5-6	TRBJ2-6	ASSLVGLSGANVLT
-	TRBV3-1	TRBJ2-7	ASSKFPGRPYEQY
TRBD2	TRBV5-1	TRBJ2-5	ASSLEWTSGQETQY
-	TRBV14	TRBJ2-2	ASSRGQTNTGELF
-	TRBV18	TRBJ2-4	ASSPRGLLAKNIQY
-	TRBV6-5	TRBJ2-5	ASSYSGLGETQY
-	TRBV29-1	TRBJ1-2	SVGGLYRVKGWSAGYT
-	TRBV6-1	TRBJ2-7	AGKGAGQYEQY
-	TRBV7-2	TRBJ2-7	ASSAGLYEQY
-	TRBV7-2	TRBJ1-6	ASSLDRTYNSPLH
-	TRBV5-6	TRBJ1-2	ASRITGAYGYT
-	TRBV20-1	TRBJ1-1	SAFNRDFPEAF
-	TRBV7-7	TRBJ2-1	ASSLARGPYNEQF
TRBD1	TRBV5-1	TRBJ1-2	ASSAGQGLGYT
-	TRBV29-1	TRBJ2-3	SVEGVARTDTQY
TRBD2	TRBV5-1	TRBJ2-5	ASSRGTSAQETQY
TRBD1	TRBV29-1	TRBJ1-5	SVQGAPGQPQH